What follows are 11 T cell receptor beta chains derived from one specimen sequenced in a study of cytomegalovirus exposure and HLA in healthy donors. In the PCR, 60 Vbeta and 13 Jbeta primers were used. Only in-frame clones appear in the TCRdb table, and some are missing; sequencing was by immunoSEQ multiplex PCR. The sample records some 91,000 clones, about 89% being singletons. Sequencing was carried out using PBMCs. The receptors were gathered from a man between 25 and 39 years old in good health and CMV-seropositive.

The CDR3 reads CASTSRDRAPYEQYF. CDR3 nucleotide sequence: TGTGCCAGCACCAGCCGAGACAGAGCCCCGTACGAGCAGTACTTC. V usage is TRBV2 and J usage is TRBJ2-7, with D perhaps matching TRBD1 (5 bases). The germline V and J ends were trimmed by 7 bases and 4 bases, with 20 bases remaining between them. The CDR3 covers 15 residues. CDR1 and CDR2 (germline): SNHLY, FYNNEI.

The rearrangement links TRBV9 to TRBJ1-3; TRBD1 agrees at 10 bases. This CDR3 contains 14 residues. V lost 4 bases and J lost 3; bases outside the gene matches: 1. The germline CDR1 and CDR2 sequences are SGDLS and YYNGEE. CDR3 coding DNA: TGTGCCAGCAGCCGGACAGGGGGTGGAAACACCATATATTTT. Translating gives CASSRTGGGNTIYF. Supplemented by reference TRBV9 and TRBJ1-3, the full variable domain reads DSGVTQTPKHLITATGQRVTLRCSPRSGDLSVYWYQQSLDQGLQFLIQYYNGEERAKGNILERFSAQQFPDLHSELNLSSLELGDSALYFCASSRTGGGNTIYFGEGSWLTVV.

For the CDR3, the DNA is TGTGCCAGCAGCCCAACTCAGGGCACCGGGGAGCTGTTTTTT. As protein: CASSPTQGTGELFF. The chain has TRBV6-6 and TRBJ2-2; possible D gene TRBD1, 5 bases. V was pared by 6 bases and J by 4 bases, with 12 bases between. This CDR3 is built from 14 residues. Germline lookup yields CDR1 MNHNY and CDR2 SVGAGI (reference sequence).

The chain links TRBV28 to TRBJ2-1; D ambiguous. This CDR3 has 15 amino acids. The V gene's germline CDR1 is MDHEN and CDR2 SYDVKM. Trimming stripped 1 base from V and 7 bases from J, with 14 bases between. DNA for the CDR3: TGTGCCAGCAGTTTATACTTCAATCCAAGAAATGAGCAGTTCTTC. It is translated as CASSLYFNPRNEQFF.

The chain joins TRBV7-9 to TRBJ1-6, with TRBD1 matching over 8 bases. With V trimmed by 2 bases and J by 7 bases, 7 bases remained unmatched. The germline CDR1 and CDR2 sequences are SEHNR and FQNEAQ (reference sequence). The CDR3 has 16 residues. Here the CDR3 reads CASSLSDTGGNSPLHF. As DNA, the CDR3 is TGTGCCAGCAGCTTATCCGACACAGGGGGAAATTCACCCCTCCACTTT.

The chain recombines TRBV5-5 with TRBJ2-1; 9 bases agree with TRBD1. The V and J ends lost 0 bases and 2 bases, in that order; junction bases with no gene match: 3. The CDR3 covers 16 residues. The V gene's germline CDR1 is SGHKS and CDR2 YYEKEE (reference sequence). This CDR3 reads CASSLVTGGAYNEQFF. The CDR3 DNA sequence: TGTGCCAGCAGCTTGGTGACAGGGGGGGCCTACAATGAGCAGTTCTTC.

The rearrangement uses TRBV10-3 and TRBJ2-1, with TRBD1 matching 7 bases. V trimming: 6 bases; J trimming: 4 bases; junction bases outside the gene matches: 6. Looked up from germline, CDR1 is ENHRY and CDR2 is SYGVKD. The length of the CDR3 is 14 residues. Here the CDR3 DNA reads TGTGCCATCAGCCGGGACAGAGATTACAATGAGCAGTTCTTC. Amino acids: CAISRDRDYNEQFF.

This clone was seen more than once but under ten times. This chain uses TRBV28 with TRBJ2-5; 9 positions agree with TRBD1. The germline CDR1 and CDR2 sequences are MDHEN and SYDVKM. The CDR3 is 14 amino acids. With V trimmed by 8 bases and J by 9 bases, 13 bases remained unmatched. The CDR3 reads CASAGQGIEDPQYF. Written as DNA, the CDR3 is TGTGCCAGCGCGGGACAGGGTATTGAAGATCCCCAGTACTTC.

The rearrangement uses TRBV27 and TRBJ2-2; 7 positions match TRBD2. With V trimmed by 5 bases and J by 3 bases, 9 bases remained unmatched. Germline lookup yields CDR1 MNHEY and CDR2 SMNVEV (reference sequence). The CDR3 runs to 16 residues. The CDR3: CASSPSPTSYTGELFF. The CDR3 DNA reads TGTGCCAGCAGTCCCTCTCCGACTAGCTACACCGGGGAGCTGTTTTTT.

This chain joins TRBV9 and TRBJ1-1, with TRBD1 matching 9 bases. Looked up from germline, CDR1 is SGDLS and CDR2 is YYNGEE. The CDR3 is 18 residues long. The trim removed 0 bases at V and 0 bases at J, leaving 9 bases unmatched. The CDR3 DNA reads as TGTGCCAGCAGCGTAGGGGGGGGACAGGGCGGTCTGAACACTGAAGCTTTCTTT. Its translation is CASSVGGGQGGLNTEAFF.

The CDR3 is CASNPGWAGANVLTF. CDR3 in DNA: TGTGCCAGCAACCCGGGGTGGGCTGGGGCCAACGTCCTGACTTTC. The V and J genes are TRBV2 and TRBJ2-6, with D perhaps TRBD2 (5 bases). This CDR3 is 15 amino acids long. Germline lookup yields CDR1 SNHLY and CDR2 FYNNEI. Trimming took 7 bases from V and 2 from J, leaving 12 bases between them. The whole variable domain, filled in from reference TRBV2 and TRBJ2-6, reads EPEVTQTPSHQVTQMGQEVILRCVPISNHLYFYWYRQILGQKVEFLVSFYNNEISEKSEIFDDQFSVERPDGSNFTLKIRSTKLEDSAMYFCASNPGWAGANVLTFGAGSRLTVL.